The clone carrying this TCR beta chain was seen just once. The antigen remains undetermined. The data belong to a study of T cell responses to AZD1222 COVID-19 vaccine. Turning to the study itself: Second-dose groups at about 4 or about 12 weeks were pooled.

Profiling relied on immunoSEQ multiplex PCR, and the TCRdb table lists in-frame clones only, not all of them. The table lists about 140,000 clones, 80% to 95% of them singletons, with approximately 4.8% in the top ten. Study-wide points: Repertoires were obtained solely post-peak T cell response. Only 5 or 6 individuals given AZD1222 were seropositive at baseline. Donors, mostly white British, included more females; clonal diversity was possibly underestimated.

The receptor comes from an adult in good health. This specimen consisted of peripheral blood, obtained on day 0 of AZD1222 vaccination.

In DNA, the CDR3 is TGTGCCAGTAGTTCCCTCTGGACTAGCGGGAGGCCTGAGCAGTTCTTC. Its translation is CASSSLWTSGRPEQFF. This chain links TRBV19 with TRBJ2-1, with TRBD2 matching over 14 bases. Germline V gene data show CDR1 as LNHDA and CDR2 as SQIVND (reference sequence). The CDR3 sequence is 16 residues long. With V trimmed by 5 bases and J by 9 bases, 9 bases remained unmatched.